The sequence of this T cell receptor (beta chain) was determined in a study of CD8 T cells in ankylosing spondylitis. Germline V CDR1 and CDR2: DFQATT, SNEGSKA (reference sequence). Between the trimmed V and J ends, which lost 0 bases and 2 bases, there was a span of 7 bases. The CDR3 is 13 residues long. Study-wide results and limits: Before this, some motif variants had been reported in reactive arthritis synovial fluid and blood. A TCR beta motif of 7 to 9 highly homologous variants seemed to mark ankylosing spondylitis blood.

This clonotype was recorded a few times. The target antigen is unknown. TCRdb reprocessed the 5' RACE reads via MiXCR and lists one record per CDR3 protein. Among fewer than 250,000 distinct CDR3 sequences listed, roughly 32% were seen once. Sequenced input: blood, either unsorted or a sorted T cell fraction (not recorded which). The receptor comes from a male donor with ankylosing spondylitis or in good health (not recorded which). The chain employs TRBV20-1 and TRBJ2-5, with D unresolved. The DNA for the CDR3 is TGCAGTGCTAGAGATCCCGGGCAAGAGACCCAGTACTTC. Translation: CSARDPGQETQYF.